The T cell receptor (beta chain) described here comes from a study of regulatory T cells in long-lasting Graves disease. Findings of the study overall: Peripheral blood was the sole material, not thyroid tissue.

This clonotype was seen repeatedly, ten times or more. The antigen is not known. There are 19 residues in the CDR3. Germline assignment: CDR1 MNHGY and CDR2 SVAAGI. J lost 1 base, V lost 3 bases, and 16 bases had no gene match. Library construction for TCR beta used iRepertoire HTBI primers and Arm-PCR of CDR3 regions. TCRdb ran MiXCR on the multiplex PCR reads and lists one entry per CDR3 protein. In the table there are 300,000 to 500,000 distinct CDR3 sequences, around 21% of which are singletons. The sample's time point: persistent/refractory GD, antithyroid drugs over 5 years with positive TRAb. There was RNA extracted from PBMCs, and the TCR library was made from it. The patients included were those that came from an endocrinology department in Xi'an, China. A volume of roughly 8.4 milliliters of peripheral blood was collected in EDTA tubes.

The sequenced sample was peripheral blood mononuclear cells (PBMCs), obtained when the disease was refractory, from a patient treated with antithyroid drugs. This chain joins TRBV6-9 and TRBJ2-5; 8 bases agree with TRBD2. The TCR comes from a female donor with Graves disease. CDR3: CASSYSWLLGLAGQETQYF. DNA of the CDR3: TGTGCCAGCAGTTACTCCTGGCTTTTGGGTCTAGCGGGCCAAGAGACCCAGTACTTC.